This T cell receptor beta chain was found in a study of blood T cell repertoires in COVID-19. Study at large: PBMCs, B-cell-depleted T cells, or T cells provided the cDNA or gDNA that made up the material.

Germline V gene lookup returns CDR1 LNHDA and CDR2 SQIVND (reference sequence). V gave up 6 bases and J gave up 2 bases; unmatched junction bases: 1. The CDR3 totals 13 residues. In the authors' workflow: Counts of nucleated cells, estimated from reference gene primer amplification, were obtained. The table came from immunoSEQ multiplex PCR; TCRdb's copy has only in-frame clones and leaves some out. V, J and clone size reflect that table, while D and trimming were determined from the DNA. The sample consists of more than 70,000 clones, 87% of them appearing once. The chain is built from TRBV19 and TRBJ1-1, with 9 nucleotides matching TRBD1. This receptor was taken from a woman aged 45-65 years with active or convalescent COVID-19. Source material: peripheral blood. Here the CDR3 DNA reads TGTGCCAGTAGAACAGGGGGCAACACTGAAGCTTTCTTT. Protein: CASRTGGNTEAFF.